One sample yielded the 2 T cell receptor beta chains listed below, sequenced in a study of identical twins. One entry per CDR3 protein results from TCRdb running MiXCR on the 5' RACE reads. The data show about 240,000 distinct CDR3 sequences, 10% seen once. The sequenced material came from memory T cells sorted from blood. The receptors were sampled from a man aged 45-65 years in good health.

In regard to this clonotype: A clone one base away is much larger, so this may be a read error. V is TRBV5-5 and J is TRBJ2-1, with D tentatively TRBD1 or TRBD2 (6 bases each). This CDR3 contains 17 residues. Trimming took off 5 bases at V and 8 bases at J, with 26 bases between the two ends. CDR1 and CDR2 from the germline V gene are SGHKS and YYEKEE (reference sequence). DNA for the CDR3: TGTGCCAGCAGTCTTTCTCCCGCTAGGGGGAGGAGTGATGAGCAGTTCTTC. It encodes CASSLSPARGRSDEQFF. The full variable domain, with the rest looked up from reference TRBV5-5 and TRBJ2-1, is DAGVTQSPTHLIKTRGQQVTLRCSPISGHKSVSWYQQVLGQGPQFIFQYYEKEERGRGNFPDRFSARQFPNYSSELNVNALLLGDSALYLCASSLSPARGRSDEQFFGPGTRLTVL.

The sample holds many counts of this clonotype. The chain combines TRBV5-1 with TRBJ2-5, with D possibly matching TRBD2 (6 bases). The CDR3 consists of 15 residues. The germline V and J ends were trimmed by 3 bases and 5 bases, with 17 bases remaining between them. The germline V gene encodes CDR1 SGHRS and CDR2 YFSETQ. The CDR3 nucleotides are TGCGCCAGCAGCTGGGGAAACGCGGGGATGGAGACCCAGTACTTC. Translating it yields CASSWGNAGMETQYF. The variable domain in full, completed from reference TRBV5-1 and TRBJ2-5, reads KAGVTQTPRYLIKTRGQQVTLSCSPISGHRSVSWYQQTPGQGLQFLFEYFSETQRNKGNFPGRFSGRQFSNSRSEMNVSTLELGDSALYLCASSWGNAGMETQYFGPGTRLLVL.